The 25 T cell receptor beta chains below all came from one sample that was sequenced in a study of CD8+CD57+ T cells in acquired aplastic anemia (dated by TCRdb to the late 2010s). TCRdb names Illumina HiSeq 2000 as the instrument used. Genomic DNA was used as template for profiling of TCR beta VDJ combinations and CDR3 sequences. Through fastp at Q25 and MiXCR, TCRdb rebuilt clones from the public reads, retaining in-frame beta chains. All rows with the same CDR3 protein become a single entry with the most common DNA and genes. This sample comprises about 200,000 distinct CDR3 sequences, almost 50% of them detected only once. The ten biggest clones cover about 20% of the sample. Patients chosen for sequencing had shown expansion of CD8+CD57+ cells by flow cytometry. What was sequenced was sorted CD4+, CD8+, or CD8+CD57+ T cells (not recorded which) from PBMCs. The receptors were sampled from a human donor with aplastic anemia.

A single count supports this clonotype. This chain uses TRBV6-5 with TRBJ1-5; 9 nucleotides line up with TRBD1. V shed 4 bases, J shed 7 bases, and the junction held 5 bases outside the gene matches. This CDR3 region has 14 residues. In germline, CDR1 is MNHEY, CDR2 SVGAGI. The CDR3 DNA sequence: TGTGCCAGCAGTTGGACAGGGGAGGGACAGCCCCAGCATTTT. Translation: CASSWTGEGQPQHF.

In its sample, this clonotype was seen many times. This chain joins TRBV19 and TRBJ1-5; the D is unclear. The CDR3 consists of 15 residues. The V end was cut by 8 bases, the J end by 4 bases, with 18 bases between. From germline, CDR1 is LNHDA and CDR2 SQIVND (reference sequence). CDR3 in DNA: TGTGCCAGTCAGTACCAAGGGTCAGCGAATCAGCCCCAGCATTTT. Its protein is CASQYQGSANQPQHF.

The rearrangement joins TRBV29-1 to TRBJ2-1; no clear D gene. Germline V gene lookup returns CDR1 SQVTM and CDR2 ANQGSEA. The CDR3 length is 16 residues. The CDR3 spells CSAAHPTGWSYNEQFF. In DNA form, the CDR3 reads TGCAGTGCGGCGCACCCGACGGGTTGGTCCTACAATGAGCAGTTCTTC.

The rearrangement links TRBV7-3 to TRBJ2-7; 10 positions agree with TRBD1. The CDR3 has 16 amino acids. V shed 2 bases and J 3 bases; nucleotides not matched to a gene: 7. Per germline, CDR1 SGHTA and CDR2 FQGTGA. The CDR3 spells CASSLGTGDSLYEQYF. As DNA, the CDR3 is TGTGCCAGCAGCTTAGGGACAGGGGATTCACTCTACGAGCAGTACTTC.

The chain uses TRBV7-9 and TRBJ2-7, with D tentatively TRBD1 (5 bases). The germline V and J ends were trimmed by 0 bases and 9 bases, with 6 bases remaining between them. Germline V gene sequence: CDR1 SEHNR, CDR2 FQNEAQ (reference sequence). The length of the CDR3 is 11 residues. Written as DNA, the CDR3 is TGTGCCAGCAGCTTAGCACAGGTGCAGTACTTC. Protein: CASSLAQVQYF.

Concerning this clonotype: The conserved closing phenylalanine or tryptophan is absent in this CDR3, likely reflecting a read error. The rearrangement uses TRBV7-9 and TRBJ2-7; 7 nucleotides align to TRBD1. CDR3 length: 15 amino acids. Germline V gene lookup returns CDR1 SEHNR and CDR2 FQNEAQ (reference sequence). The CDR3 sequence is CAGSFSDRFPYEQYL. The CDR3 DNA reads TGTGCCGGCAGCTTCTCGGACAGGTTCCCGTACGAGCAGTACCTC.

This clonotype was detected ten times or more. CDR3 sequence (DNA): TGTGCCAGCACGCCACAAGAGATTTCACCCCTCCACTTT. This encodes CASTPQEISPLHF. This chain uses TRBV12-3 or TRBV12-4 with TRBJ1-6; D call uncertain. The CDR3 has 13 amino acids. The germline V and J ends were trimmed by 7 bases and 9 bases, with 13 bases remaining between them.

The chain uses TRBV20-1 and TRBJ1-3; 7 bases fit TRBD1. V trimming: 4 bases; J trimming: 8 bases; junction bases outside the gene matches: 20. Germline CDR1 DFQATT, CDR2 SNEGSKA (reference sequence). The CDR3 is 17 amino acids. The CDR3 is CSANPHFGTAYGYTIYF. In DNA form, the CDR3 reads TGCAGTGCTAATCCCCATTTCGGGACAGCGTATGGCTACACCATATATTTT.

This chain links TRBV5-1 with TRBJ1-4; D gene unclear. This CDR3 spans 14 amino acids. From germline, CDR1 is SGHRS and CDR2 YFSETQ. Trimming left V 0 bases short and J 10 bases short, with 13 bases between. For the CDR3, the DNA is TGCGCCAGCAGCTTGGGGGCCCTCTCGGTAAAACTGTTTTTT. It translates to CASSLGALSVKLFF.

This clonotype was seen many times. For the CDR3, the DNA is TGCGCCAGCAGCTTGGTTCCAGGGGGGTATGGCTACACCTTC. Amino acid sequence: CASSLVPGGYGYTF. The rearrangement links TRBV5-1 to TRBJ1-2; TRBD1 matches 7 bases. The CDR3 is made up of 14 amino acids. The germline V gene has CDR1 SGHRS and CDR2 YFSETQ. Unmatched junction bases numbered 4, after V lost 0 bases and J lost 5 bases.

Notes on this clonotype: One end of the junction does not line up with germline, which may come from a read error. The chain recombines TRBV7-2 with TRBJ2-7; D is unclear. The CDR3 consists of 13 residues. Germline V lookup: CDR1 SGHTA, CDR2 FQGNSA. CDR3 residues: CASSQDAYYEQYF. CDR3 nucleotide sequence: TGCGCCAGCAGCCAAGATGCATATTACGAGCAGTACTTC.

The chain combines TRBV19 with TRBJ2-1; 8 nucleotides match TRBD1. This CDR3 spans 16 amino acids. CDR1 and CDR2 from the germline V gene are LNHDA and SQIVND (reference sequence). Trimming cost V 0 bases and J 4 bases; bases outside gene matches: 5. The CDR3: CASSIDRDRIYNEQFF. The CDR3 DNA reads TGTGCCAGTAGTATAGATCGGGACAGGATTTACAATGAGCAGTTCTTC.

Points on this clonotype: A much larger clone is a single base away; this may be a read error. The V call is TRBV6-5, the J call TRBJ2-3; TRBD2 aligns across 10 bases. The CDR3 has 17 residues. With 6 bases clipped from V and 3 bases from J, the junction kept 12 bases outside the gene matches. Germline CDR1 is MNHEY and CDR2 is SVGAGI. The CDR3 region is CASRDRAGGPRTDTQYF. The DNA for the CDR3 is TGTGCCAGCAGGGATCGAGCGGGGGGGCCTCGGACAGATACGCAGTATTTT.

The sample holds many counts of this clonotype. The chain is built from TRBV6-1 and TRBJ1-6; D might be TRBD1 (5 bases). The germline V and J ends were trimmed by 6 bases and 5 bases, with 14 bases remaining between them. The germline V gene encodes CDR1 MNHNS and CDR2 SASEGT. The CDR3 is 15 residues long. DNA of the CDR3: TGTGCCAGCAGCCTATCCACAGGAAATAATTCACCCCTCCACTTT. As protein: CASSLSTGNNSPLHF.

The chain is built from TRBV10-3 and TRBJ2-5; maybe TRBD1 (5 bases). Trimming removed 4 bases at V and 5 bases at J, with 17 bases between. Looked up from germline, CDR1 is ENHRY and CDR2 is SYGVKD. This CDR3 is built from 15 residues. This CDR3 reads CAISGTGGVIETQYF. CDR3 nucleotide sequence: TGTGCCATCAGTGGAACAGGCGGTGTGATCGAGACCCAGTACTTC.

This clonotype was found many times. V gene TRBV7-6 combines with J gene TRBJ2-5, with D possibly being TRBD2 (6 bases). V was cut by 2 bases and J by 5 bases, with 9 bases left in between. Germline V gene lookup returns CDR1 SGHVS and CDR2 FNYEAQ. This CDR3 spans 13 amino acids. The CDR3 loop reads CASSLTSLETQYF. The CDR3 nucleotides are TGTGCCAGCAGCTTAACTAGCTTGGAGACCCAGTACTTC.

The chain joins TRBV10-3 to TRBJ2-7, with a possible D match to TRBD1 (5 bases). The germline CDR1 and CDR2 sequences are ENHRY and SYGVKD. The CDR3 length is 17 residues. Trimming cost V 0 bases and J 3 bases, with 18 bases left between them. In DNA, the CDR3 is TGTGCCATCAGTGAGTCTGGAATAAGGGGAAGGGACTACGAGCAGTACTTC. This sequence encodes CAISESGIRGRDYEQYF.

The chain uses TRBV10-2 and TRBJ1-4; 11 positions agree with TRBD1. V lost 10 bases to trimming and J lost 3 bases; unmatched junction nucleotides: 7. Germline V gene lookup returns CDR1 WSHSY and CDR2 SAAADI. The CDR3 is 15 amino acids. CDR3 loop: CATRTGGEANEKLFF. The CDR3 DNA follows: TGCGCCACCCGGACAGGGGGCGAGGCTAATGAAAAACTGTTTTTT.

V is TRBV7-3 and J is TRBJ1-6, with 7 bases that match TRBD1. This CDR3 has 16 residues. Germline CDR1 SGHTA, CDR2 FQGTGA. J gave up 4 bases and V 2 bases, and 5 bases lay outside the gene matches. As DNA, the CDR3 is TGTGCCAGCAGCTTAGGGACAGTCGAGTATAATTCACCCCTCCACTTT. Translating gives CASSLGTVEYNSPLHF.

A note on this clonotype: In this CDR3 the conserved last residue, phenylalanine or tryptophan, is missing, so a read error is likely. The gene calls are TRBV19 and TRBJ1-2; TRBD1 aligns across 8 bases. V lost 7 bases to trimming and J lost 3 bases; unmatched junction nucleotides: 7. The CDR3 runs 14 residues. Germline V gene sequence: CDR1 LNHDA, CDR2 SQIVND (reference sequence). In nucleotides, the CDR3 is TGTGCCAGTACTTTTTTGACAGGGGACTATGGCTACACCTCC. Its protein is CASTFLTGDYGYTS.

Remarks on this clonotype: Just one base apart from a much larger clone, this may be a read error. As the CDR3 is not closed by the conserved phenylalanine or tryptophan, this likely results from a read error. The CDR3 DNA sequence: TGTGCCAGCAGCTCCCTAGCGATCGAGACCCAGTACCTC. Protein: CASSSLAIETQYL. The genes are TRBV7-2 and TRBJ2-5; possibly TRBD2 for D (6 bases). The CDR3 is made up of 13 amino acids. The germline gives CDR1 SGHTA, CDR2 FQGNSA. Deletions cut 4 bases from V and 5 bases from J, with 11 bases between.

With regard to this clonotype: A much larger clone differs by one base, so this may be a read error. This chain uses TRBV10-1 with TRBJ2-7; the D gene could be TRBD1 or TRBD2 (5 bases each). Germline CDR1 WNHNN, CDR2 SYGVQD (reference sequence). The CDR3 has 14 residues. CDR3 residues: CAGSATGTAYEQYF. CDR3 sequence (DNA): TGTGCCGGCAGTGCCACCGGGACGGCCTACGAGCAGTACTTC.

This clonotype has more than one count but fewer than ten. The gene calls are TRBV15 and TRBJ2-7, with 7 bases matching TRBD2. V lost 1 base to trimming and J lost 5 bases; unmatched junction nucleotides: 2. CDR3 length: 13 residues. The germline V gene has CDR1 LNHNV and CDR2 YYDKDF (reference sequence). This CDR3 reads CATSRVAGDEQYF. The CDR3 DNA reads TGTGCCACCAGCAGAGTAGCGGGTGACGAGCAGTACTTC.

This clonotype was observed a single time. The V and J genes are TRBV10-1 and TRBJ2-7; 7 nucleotides match TRBD1. CDR1 is WNHNN, CDR2 SYGVQD, per germline (reference sequence). Trimming took 6 bases from V and 6 from J; bases not matched to a gene: 8. The length of the CDR3 is 13 residues. CDR3: CASSRDSGCEQYF. The CDR3 DNA reads as TGCGCCAGCAGCCGGGACAGCGGTTGCGAGCAGTACTTC.

This clonotype was counted many times. The chain combines TRBV5-1 with TRBJ1-1; 7 bases are shared with TRBD1. Trimming took 2 bases from V and 2 from J; bases not matched to a gene: 3. CDR1 is SGHRS and CDR2 is YFSETQ in the germline V gene. The CDR3 has 14 amino acids. The CDR3 sequence is CASSFDRVNTEAFF. CDR3 in DNA: TGCGCCAGCAGCTTTGACAGGGTTAACACTGAAGCTTTCTTT. The full variable domain, in which reference TRBV5-1 and TRBJ1-1 provide the parts outside the CDR3, is KAGVTQTPRYLIKTRGQQVTLSCSPISGHRSVSWYQQTPGQGLQFLFEYFSETQRNKGNFPGRFSGRQFSNSRSEMNVSTLELGDSALYLCASSFDRVNTEAFFGQGTRLTVV.